Below, one T cell receptor (beta chain) is given with its context. The target antigen is unknown. CDR1 and CDR2 from the germline V gene are SEHNR and FQNEAQ (reference sequence). The CDR3 contains 17 residues. The V end was cut by 1 base, the J end by 2 bases, with 17 bases between. This sample stems from a study of cytomegalovirus exposure and HLA in healthy donors. Overall study results and limits: The authors later found most CMV-associated TCR beta chains appeared HLA-restricted.

60 Vbeta and 13 Jbeta primers were used in PCR. Generated by immunoSEQ multiplex PCR, the TCRdb table keeps only in-frame clones and is missing some. The data show 45,000 or so clones, around two thirds seen once. This TCR was sampled from a woman aged 25 to 39 in good health and CMV-seronegative. The chain couples TRBV7-9 to TRBJ1-1, with TRBD1 as a possible D gene (5 bases). Specimen: PBMCs. In DNA, the CDR3 is TGTGCCAGCAGCTTAGGCGTAAGGACATTGGGAAACACTGAAGCTTTCTTT. Translation: CASSLGVRTLGNTEAFF.